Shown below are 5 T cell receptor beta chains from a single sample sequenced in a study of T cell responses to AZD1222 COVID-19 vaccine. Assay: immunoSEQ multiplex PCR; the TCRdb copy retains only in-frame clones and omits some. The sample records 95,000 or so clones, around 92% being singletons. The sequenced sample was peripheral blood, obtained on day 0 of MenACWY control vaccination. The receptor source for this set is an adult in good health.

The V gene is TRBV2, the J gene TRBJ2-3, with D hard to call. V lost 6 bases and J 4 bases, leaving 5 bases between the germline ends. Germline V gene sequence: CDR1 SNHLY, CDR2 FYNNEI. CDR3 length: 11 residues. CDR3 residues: CASRLADTQYF. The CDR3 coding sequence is TGTGCCAGCAGGTTGGCAGATACGCAGTATTTT.

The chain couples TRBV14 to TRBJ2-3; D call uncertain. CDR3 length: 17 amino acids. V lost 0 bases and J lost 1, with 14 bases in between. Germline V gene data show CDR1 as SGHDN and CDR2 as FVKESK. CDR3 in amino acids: CASSQDWSVRGTDTQYF. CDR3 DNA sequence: TGTGCCAGCAGCCAAGATTGGTCCGTACGGGGCACAGATACGCAGTATTTT.

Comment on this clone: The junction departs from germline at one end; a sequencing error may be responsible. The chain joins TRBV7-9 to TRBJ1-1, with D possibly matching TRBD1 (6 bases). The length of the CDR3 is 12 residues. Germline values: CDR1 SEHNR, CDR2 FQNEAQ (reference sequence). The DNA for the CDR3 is TGTGCCAGCAGCCTGGGACACCCTGAGGCTTTCTTT. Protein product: CASSLGHPEAFF.

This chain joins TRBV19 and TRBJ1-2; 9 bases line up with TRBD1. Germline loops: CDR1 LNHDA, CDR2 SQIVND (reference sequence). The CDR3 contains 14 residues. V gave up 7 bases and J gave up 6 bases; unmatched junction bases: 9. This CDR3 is CASTNPGQGNGYTF. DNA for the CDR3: TGTGCCAGTACGAACCCCGGACAGGGGAATGGCTACACCTTC.

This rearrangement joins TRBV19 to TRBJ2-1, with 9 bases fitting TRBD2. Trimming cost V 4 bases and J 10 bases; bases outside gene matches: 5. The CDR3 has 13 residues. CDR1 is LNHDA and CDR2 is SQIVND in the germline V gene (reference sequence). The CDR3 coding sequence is TGTGCCAGTAGTAGCGGGGGGGCACGGGAGCAGTTCTTC. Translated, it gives CASSSGGAREQFF.